Shown below are 17 T cell receptor beta chains from a single sample sequenced in a study of blood T cells in healthy people across ages. It was with a sample-barcoded 5' primer and a J-beta primer mix that a second PCR of about 6 to 12 cycles was run. TCRdb re-derived calls from the 5' RACE reads in MiXCR, one entry per CDR3 protein. Counted here are roughly 680,000 distinct CDR3 sequences, over 40% occurring once; the ten biggest clones make up approximately 13%. Sequencing was performed on blood. The receptors originated from a woman of 80 years or more in good health.

The chain links TRBV25-1 to TRBJ2-7; the D call may be TRBD1 or TRBD2 (5 bases each). This CDR3 comprises 13 residues. Trimming stripped 7 bases from V and 5 bases from J, with 15 bases between. Germline V gene data show CDR1 as MGHDK and CDR2 as SYGVNS. CDR3 residues: CASIRDQSNEQYF. CDR3 nucleotides: TGTGCCAGCATCCGGGACCAGTCAAACGAGCAGTACTTC.

V is TRBV5-1 and J is TRBJ2-3, with D maybe TRBD2 (6 bases). Germline CDR1 reads SGHRS; CDR2 reads YFSETQ. The CDR3 runs 16 residues. V lost 5 bases to trimming and J lost 2 bases, with 18 bases between them. CDR3 sequence: CASSSPGGEFTDTQYF. The CDR3 nucleotides are TGCGCCAGCAGTTCCCCGGGCGGGGAGTTCACAGATACGCAGTATTTT.

Details on this clonotype: This may be a read error: a much more frequent sequence differs by one nucleotide. This sequence joins TRBV2 and TRBJ2-1, with a tentative D call TRBD2 (5 bases). V shed 11 bases and J shed 0 bases, with 11 bases lying between them. This CDR3 has 13 residues. Germline CDR1 is SNHLY and CDR2 is FYNNEI. CDR3 DNA: TGTGCCCTAGGGAGTAGCTCCTACAATGAGCAGTTCTTC. Translated: CALGSSSYNEQFF. Full variable domain (missing parts from reference TRBV2 and TRBJ2-1): EPEVTQTPSHQVTQMGQEVILRCVPISNHLYFYWYRQILGQKVEFLVSFYNNEISEKSEIFDDQFSVERPDGSNFTLKIRSTKLEDSAMYFCALGSSSYNEQFFGPGTRLTVL.

The sample holds many counts of this clonotype. This chain connects TRBV10-3 to TRBJ2-5; 7 bases are shared with TRBD2. This CDR3 has 18 amino acids. Trimming cost V 10 bases and J 1 base; bases outside gene matches: 21. Germline assignment: CDR1 ENHRY and CDR2 SYGVKD. CDR3 in DNA: TGTGCCACCACGACTCGGGCTAGCGGTGGAAGTCTCCAAGAGACCCAGTACTTC. Protein sequence: CATTTRASGGSLQETQYF.

J is TRBJ2-1 and V is TRBV2; TRBD1 agrees at 7 bases. Unmatched junction bases numbered 9, after V lost 2 bases and J lost 5 bases. This CDR3 is built from 16 residues. CDR1 SNHLY and CDR2 FYNNEI come from the germline V gene. Here the CDR3 reads CASSERPGQPNNEQFF. CDR3 in DNA: TGTGCCAGCAGTGAACGTCCGGGACAGCCAAACAATGAGCAGTTCTTC.

This clonotype was observed at least ten times. The V gene is TRBV12-3 or TRBV12-4, the J gene TRBJ2-1; the D gene is possibly TRBD2 (6 bases). The CDR3 is made up of 13 amino acids. The ends were cut back, 5 bases at V and 9 bases at J, with 14 bases in the middle. The CDR3 DNA is TGTGCCAGCAGTAAAAATCTCGGGGGTGAGCAGTTCTTC. Translation: CASSKNLGGEQFF.

For this clonotype: At one end the junction does not follow the germline gene, possibly because of a read error. The chain links TRBV9 to TRBJ1-2; 10 bases align to TRBD1. CDR1 is SGDLS, CDR2 YYNGEE, per germline. CDR3 size: 14 residues. The CDR3 region has the DNA TGTGTCAGCAGCGTGGGGACAGGGGATTTCGGCTACATCTTC. Translating gives CVSSVGTGDFGYIF.

A remark on this clonotype: It may be a read error: a sequence one base away is much more abundant. This chain connects TRBV9 to TRBJ1-2; maybe TRBD1 (6 bases). CDR1 is SGDLS and CDR2 is YYNGEE in the germline V gene. The CDR3 covers 15 residues. In nucleotides, the CDR3 is TGTACCAGCAGCGTAGAGGGGGGCCCCCTCTATGGCTACACCTTC. Amino acid sequence: CTSSVEGGPLYGYTF.

The chain carries TRBV4-1 and TRBJ2-1; D is uncertain. The CDR3 runs 17 residues. Germline V gives CDR1 MGHRA, CDR2 YSYEKL. V lost 0 bases and J lost 0, with 12 bases in between. Here the CDR3 DNA reads TGCGCCAGCAGCCAAGACTTCAGCCCCTCCTCCTACAATGAGCAGTTCTTC. The encoded protein is CASSQDFSPSSYNEQFF.

With respect to this clonotype: At one of its ends the junction is not consistent with the germline gene, which may arise from a read error. The chain recombines TRBV7-2 with TRBJ2-5; perhaps TRBD2 as D (5 bases). The CDR3 runs 14 residues. The V gene's germline CDR1 is SGHTA and CDR2 FQGNSA. Here the CDR3 DNA reads TGTGCCAGCGGCTTAGCGAACAGTAGAGAGACCCAGTACTTC. It is translated as CASGLANSRETQYF.

Many counts were recorded for this clonotype. V and J are TRBV20-1 and TRBJ1-2; maybe TRBD1 (5 bases). The CDR3 has 12 residues. V lost 6 bases to trimming and J lost 4 bases, with 12 bases between them. Looked up from germline, CDR1 is DFQATT and CDR2 is SNEGSKA (reference sequence). In DNA form, the CDR3 reads TGCAGTGCCCCTCCGGGGGGCTATGGCTACACCTTC. It codes for CSAPPGGYGYTF.

The chain recombines TRBV3-1 with TRBJ1-1; TRBD1 agrees at 7 bases. The CDR3 has 17 residues. CDR1 LGHDT and CDR2 YNNKEL come from the germline V gene (reference sequence). The ends lost 4 bases at V and 0 bases at J; junction bases unmatched: 11. The CDR3: CASSPHRGQTMNTEAFF. In DNA form, the CDR3 reads TGTGCCAGCAGCCCTCACCGGGGACAGACCATGAACACTGAAGCTTTCTTT. The variable domain in full, completed from reference TRBV3-1 and TRBJ1-1, reads DTAVSQTPKYLVTQMGNDKSIKCEQNLGHDTMYWYKQDSKKFLKIMFSYNNKELIINETVPNRFSPKSPDKAHLNLHINSLELGDSAVYFCASSPHRGQTMNTEAFFGQGTRLTVV.

This clonotype has ten or more counts. The chain carries TRBV12-3 or TRBV12-4 and TRBJ2-3; tentative D call: TRBD1 (5 bases). The length of the CDR3 is 14 residues. Trimming left V 5 bases short and J 4 bases short, with 13 bases between. The CDR3 DNA sequence: TGTGCCAGCAGTCTAGACAGTAATGCAGATACGCAGTATTTT. Protein product: CASSLDSNADTQYF.

The CDR3 region has the DNA TGTGCCAGCAGCTTAGCGGGAGAAAATTACGAGCAGTACTTC. Amino acids: CASSLAGENYEQYF. The V and J genes are TRBV7-2 and TRBJ2-7, with D maybe TRBD2 (5 bases). V lost 0 bases to trimming and J lost 4 bases, with 10 bases between them. The germline V gene has CDR1 SGHTA and CDR2 FQGNSA. The CDR3 is made up of 14 amino acids.

The chain uses TRBV5-1 and TRBJ1-1; D call uncertain. There are 16 residues in the CDR3. Germline V gives CDR1 SGHRS, CDR2 YFSETQ. V was clipped by 1 base and J by 4 bases, with 17 bases between them. For the CDR3, the DNA is TGCGCCAGCAGCTTGCTGCCAGAGGGTTCGGGCACTGAAGCTTTCTTT. Translation gives CASSLLPEGSGTEAFF.

This clonotype was detected ten times or more. The genes are TRBV20-1 and TRBJ1-5; 7 bases are a match to TRBD1. Trimming took 0 bases from V and 5 from J; bases not matched to a gene: 13. The CDR3 loop spans 17 amino acids. The germline V gene encodes CDR1 DFQATT and CDR2 SNEGSKA (reference sequence). The CDR3 reads CSARDPGQASWYQPQHF. The CDR3 DNA reads as TGCAGTGCTAGAGACCCTGGACAGGCCTCTTGGTATCAGCCCCAGCATTTT.

This sequence joins TRBV5-1 and TRBJ1-1; D is ambiguous. V was shortened by 4 bases and J by 7 bases, with 8 bases between the two germline ends. This CDR3 is 11 amino acids long. Germline CDR1 is SGHRS and CDR2 is YFSETQ. CDR3 protein: CASSREYEAFF. In DNA form, the CDR3 reads TGCGCCAGCAGCAGGGAATATGAAGCTTTCTTT.